The source of this TCR beta chain is a study of blood T cell repertoires in COVID-19. Overall study: The United States, Italy and Spain were the sources of the acute and convalescent COVID-19 samples. In each case, the material was cDNA or gDNA derived from T cells, B-cell-depleted T cells, or PBMCs.

Only a few counts were recorded for this clone. Under the authors' procedure: Reference gene primer amplification gave estimated nucleated cell counts. The repertoire was sequenced with immunoSEQ multiplex PCR; TCRdb's copy has only in-frame clones and lacks some. V and J calls and clone size are as listed in that table; D and trimming were resolved from the DNA. This table holds about 87,000 clones, roughly 84% found once. The CDR3 contains 15 residues. Germline values: CDR1 MNHEY, CDR2 SVGEGT. Germline trimming cut 6 bases from V and 8 bases from J; bases unmatched to any gene: 11. The sample taken for sequencing was peripheral blood. The J gene is TRBJ1-4, the V gene TRBV6-2 or TRBV6-3; 8 bases match TRBD1. This TCR came from a woman of 80 years or more with acute or convalescent COVID-19. The DNA of the CDR3 is TGTGCCAGCAGGCCTGCCGGACAGGGAGGCGAAAAACTGTTTTTT. It translates to CASRPAGQGGEKLFF.